A selection of T cell receptor beta chains follows, all from one sample in a study of glioma-infiltrating T cells. TCRdb re-called the multiplex PCR reads with MiXCR, one entry per CDR3 protein. Of 100,000 to 150,000 distinct CDR3 sequences listed, 23% are singletons. The sequenced material came from glioma tissue, nonneoplastic brain tissue, or PBMCs (not recorded which). All receptors come from a human donor with low-grade glioma or glioblastoma, undergoing nonglioma brain surgery, or in good health (not recorded which). Each CDR3 is given without its conserved first and last residue. Fields, in order: V gene, J gene, CDR3 protein.

TRBV29-1	TRBJ2-5	SARGGPQETQY
TRBV6-4	TRBJ2-1	ASSAWTGSYNEQF
TRBV6-1	TRBJ2-5	ASGGQSKEAQY
TRBV18	TRBJ2-3	ASSLDRGADTQY
TRBV7-9	TRBJ2-1	ASSLPLRLAGVVNEQF
TRBV18	TRBJ2-7	ASSVGQASYEQY
TRBV3-1	TRBJ2-5	ASSQVTGPQETQY
TRBV18	TRBJ2-3	ASSLSTRSDTQY
TRBV19	TRBJ1-1	ASKWEGTNTEAF
TRBV5-1	TRBJ2-1	ASSFSSGNNEQF
TRBV12-3/TRBV12-4	TRBJ1-1	ASSPPDRVLMNTEAF
TRBV25-1	TRBJ1-2	ASSEGINYGYT
TRBV6-1	TRBJ2-1	ASSLRRGTSEGNEQF
TRBV24-1	TRBJ2-3	ATSDRGTDTQY
TRBV5-1	TRBJ2-7	ASSYAGTTIDEQY
TRBV15	TRBJ2-7	ETSRSIAGSLHEQY
TRBV6-2/TRBV6-3	TRBJ1-1	ASSYGQTEAF
TRBV28	TRBJ1-5	ASSLQQGWQPQH
TRBV19	TRBJ2-3	ASSGELTDTQY
TRBV4-3	TRBJ2-1	ASSQDGGPSNEQF